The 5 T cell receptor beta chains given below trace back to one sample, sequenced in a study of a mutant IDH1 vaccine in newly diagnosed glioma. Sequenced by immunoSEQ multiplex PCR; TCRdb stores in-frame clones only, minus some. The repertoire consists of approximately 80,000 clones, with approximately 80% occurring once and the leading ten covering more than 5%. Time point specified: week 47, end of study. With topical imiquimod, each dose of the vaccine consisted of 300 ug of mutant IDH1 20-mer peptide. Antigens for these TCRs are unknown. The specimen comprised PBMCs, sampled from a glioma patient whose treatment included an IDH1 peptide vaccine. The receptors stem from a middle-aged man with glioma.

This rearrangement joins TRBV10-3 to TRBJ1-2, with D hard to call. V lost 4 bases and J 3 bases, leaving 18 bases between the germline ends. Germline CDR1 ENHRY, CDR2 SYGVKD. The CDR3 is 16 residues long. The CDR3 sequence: CAISVPAADGDYGYTF. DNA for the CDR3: TGTGCCATCAGTGTACCCGCAGCCGACGGGGACTATGGCTACACCTTC.

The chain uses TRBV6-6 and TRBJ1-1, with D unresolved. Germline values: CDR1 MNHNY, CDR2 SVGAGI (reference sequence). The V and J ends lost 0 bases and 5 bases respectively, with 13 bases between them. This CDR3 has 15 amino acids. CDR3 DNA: TGTGCCAGCAGTTACTCGAGTACTGGGAAGACTGAAGCTTTCTTT. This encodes CASSYSSTGKTEAFF.

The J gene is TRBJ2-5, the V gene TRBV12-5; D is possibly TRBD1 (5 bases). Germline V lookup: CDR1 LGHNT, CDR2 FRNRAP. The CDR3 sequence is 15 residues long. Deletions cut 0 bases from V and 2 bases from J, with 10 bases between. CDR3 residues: CASGLVRQLQETQYF. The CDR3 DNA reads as TGTGCTAGTGGTTTGGTAAGACAGCTGCAAGAGACCCAGTACTTC.

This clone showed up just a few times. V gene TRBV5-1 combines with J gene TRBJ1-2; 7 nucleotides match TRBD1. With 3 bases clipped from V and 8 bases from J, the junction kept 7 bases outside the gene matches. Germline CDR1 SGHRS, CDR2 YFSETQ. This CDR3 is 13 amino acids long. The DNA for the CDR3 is TGCGCCAGCAGCTCATACAGGGGAGAGGGCTACACCTTC. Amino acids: CASSSYRGEGYTF. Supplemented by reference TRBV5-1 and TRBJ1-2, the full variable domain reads KAGVTQTPRYLIKTRGQQVTLSCSPISGHRSVSWYQQTPGQGLQFLFEYFSETQRNKGNFPGRFSGRQFSNSRSEMNVSTLELGDSALYLCASSSYRGEGYTFGSGTRLTVV.

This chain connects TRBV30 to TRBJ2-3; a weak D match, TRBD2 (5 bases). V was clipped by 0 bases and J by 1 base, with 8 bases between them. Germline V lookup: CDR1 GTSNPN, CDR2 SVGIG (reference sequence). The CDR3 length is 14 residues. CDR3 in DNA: TGTGCCTGGAGTGTACCCGGGGGCACAGATACGCAGTATTTT. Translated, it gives CAWSVPGGTDTQYF.